A single sample is the source of the 17 T cell receptor beta chains below, sequenced in a study of cytomegalovirus exposure and HLA in healthy donors. The PCR contained 60 Vbeta and 13 Jbeta primers. Libraries were prepared by immunoSEQ multiplex PCR; TCRdb keeps only in-frame clonotypes and omits some of them. In the table there are some 85,000 clones, around 81% of which are singletons. What was sequenced was PBMCs. The receptors come from a man aged 18 to 29 in good health and CMV-seropositive.

The chain has TRBV7-3 and TRBJ2-2; the match to TRBD1 covers 10 bases. From germline, CDR1 is SGHTA and CDR2 FQGTGA. The CDR3 consists of 14 residues. J gave up 6 bases and V 5 bases, and 3 bases lay outside the gene matches. The CDR3: CASSRTGGAGELFF. The CDR3 coding sequence is TGTGCCAGCAGCCGGACAGGGGGGGCCGGGGAGCTGTTTTTT. The full variable domain, in which reference TRBV7-3 and TRBJ2-2 provide the parts outside the CDR3, is GAGVSQTPSNKVTEKGKYVELRCDPISGHTALYWYRQSLGQGPEFLIYFQGTGAADDSGLPNDRFFAVRPEGSVSTLKIQRTERGDSAVYLCASSRTGGAGELFFGEGSRLTVL.

This clone was seen a handful of times. This chain links TRBV27 with TRBJ2-5, with D maybe TRBD2 (5 bases). This CDR3 spans 14 amino acids. Germline V gene sequence: CDR1 MNHEY, CDR2 SMNVEV (reference sequence). V lost 2 bases and J 7 bases, leaving 14 bases between the germline ends. The CDR3 here is CASSLTWPRGTQYF. CDR3 coding DNA: TGTGCCAGCAGTTTAACCTGGCCACGGGGGACCCAGTACTTC.

This clone occurred a few times. The chain uses TRBV14 and TRBJ1-2; D gene uncertain. Per the germline V gene, CDR1 is SGHDN and CDR2 is FVKESK. V lost 0 bases to trimming and J lost 4 bases, with 9 bases between them. The CDR3 has 14 residues. The CDR3 region is CASSQDTVLYGYTF. The CDR3 region has the DNA TGTGCCAGCAGCCAAGATACGGTCCTCTATGGCTACACCTTC.

The chain recombines TRBV9 with TRBJ2-1; no clear D gene. CDR3 size: 15 residues. Germline V CDR1 and CDR2: SGDLS, YYNGEE. Trimming took off 1 base at V and 5 bases at J, with 13 bases between the two ends. The CDR3 is CASSVLLTQNNEQFF. The DNA of the CDR3 is TGTGCCAGCAGCGTACTACTAACCCAAAACAATGAGCAGTTCTTC.

This chain connects TRBV7-9 to TRBJ2-3; D is undetermined. V lost 5 bases and J 1 base, leaving 13 bases between the germline ends. The CDR3 runs 15 residues. The germline V gene encodes CDR1 SEHNR and CDR2 FQNEAQ (reference sequence). CDR3: CASSRPGFGTDTQYF. The CDR3 DNA reads as TGTGCCAGCAGCCGACCGGGTTTTGGCACAGATACGCAGTATTTT.

The chain uses TRBV20-1 and TRBJ2-2; D gene uncertain. In germline, CDR1 is DFQATT, CDR2 SNEGSKA (reference sequence). V was trimmed by 6 bases and J by 3 bases, leaving 5 bases between them. CDR3 length: 11 amino acids. CDR3 residues: CSAVYTGELFF. The CDR3, as DNA: TGCAGTGCCGTGTACACCGGGGAGCTGTTTTTT.

The chain couples TRBV6-1 to TRBJ2-3, with TRBD1 identical over 7 bases. CDR3 length: 13 residues. J lost 5 bases, V lost 1 base, and 0 bases had no gene match. Germline values: CDR1 MNHNS, CDR2 SASEGT. This chain's CDR3 is CASSEDRGDTQYF. The DNA for the CDR3 is TGTGCCAGCAGTGAAGACAGGGGAGATACGCAGTATTTT.

The rearrangement uses TRBV15 and TRBJ2-5; weak D call: TRBD1 (6 bases). CDR1 and CDR2 from the germline V gene are LNHNV and YYDKDF (reference sequence). Trimming cost V 8 bases and J 5 bases, with 21 bases left between them. The CDR3 loop spans 15 amino acids. The CDR3 region has the DNA TGTGCCACCTCGGACAGAAAGCTCGGGAAGGAGACCCAGTACTTC. Protein sequence: CATSDRKLGKETQYF. Full variable domain (missing parts from reference TRBV15 and TRBJ2-5): DAMVIQNPRYQVTQFGKPVTLSCSQTLNHNVMYWYQQKSSQAPKLLFHYYDKDFNNEADTPDNFQSRRPNTSFCFLDIRSPGLGDTAMYLCATSDRKLGKETQYFGPGTRLLVL.

The chain joins TRBV29-1 to TRBJ2-1; tentative D call: TRBD2 (6 bases). The germline gives CDR1 SQVTM, CDR2 ANQGSEA. The CDR3 has 16 amino acids. V was trimmed by 7 bases and J by 5 bases, leaving 24 bases between them. The CDR3 DNA reads TGCAGCGCCCCCATATGGGCTAGCGAGTCCGACAATGAGCAGTTCTTC. This gives the protein CSAPIWASESDNEQFF.

This chain uses TRBV11-2 with TRBJ2-7; TRBD1 agrees at 8 bases. The CDR3 loop spans 13 amino acids. Trimming took 5 bases from V and 3 from J; bases not matched to a gene: 3. CDR1 and CDR2 from the germline V gene are SGHAT and FQNNGV. This chain's CDR3 is CASSPDRVYEQYF. In DNA form, the CDR3 reads TGTGCCAGCAGCCCGGACAGGGTCTACGAGCAGTACTTC.

The chain has TRBV5-1 and TRBJ1-2; D gene uncertain. CDR3 length: 11 amino acids. Trimming removed 6 bases at V and 4 bases at J, with 7 bases between. Germline-derived CDR1 and CDR2 are SGHRS and YFSETQ. In DNA, the CDR3 is TGCGCCAGCATCTATTCCTATGGCTACACCTTC. Its translation: CASIYSYGYTF.

This chain connects TRBV7-6 to TRBJ2-7; TRBD2 is a possible D gene (5 bases). The germline gives CDR1 SGHVS, CDR2 FNYEAQ. The CDR3 contains 16 residues. Trimming pared 2 bases from V and 2 bases from J, leaving 16 bases between. CDR3 bases: TGTGCCAGCAGCTTACAGGACTCTATCGGCCCCTACGAGCAGTACTTC. The encoded protein is CASSLQDSIGPYEQYF.

This chain uses TRBV7-6 with TRBJ2-5; 7 bases are a match to TRBD2. The J segment lost 3 bases and the V segment lost 3 bases, leaving 4 bases of the junction unmatched. Germline values: CDR1 SGHVS, CDR2 FNYEAQ. The CDR3 consists of 14 residues. The CDR3 DNA reads as TGTGCCAGCAGCTTCGGGCTAGCGGAAGAGACCCAGTACTTC. Its protein product is CASSFGLAEETQYF.

V is TRBV29-1 and J is TRBJ2-7, with 7 nucleotides matching TRBD1. V lost 7 bases and J lost 5; bases outside the gene matches: 11. The CDR3 sequence is 13 residues long. Germline V CDR1 and CDR2: SQVTM, ANQGSEA. This CDR3 reads CSARDRVAHEQYF. CDR3 nucleotide sequence: TGCAGCGCGCGCGACAGGGTAGCCCACGAGCAGTACTTC.

The chain combines TRBV7-8 with TRBJ1-5; 9 nucleotides align to TRBD1. The V and J ends lost 4 bases and 2 bases, in that order; junction bases with no gene match: 6. CDR1 and CDR2 from the germline V gene are SGHVS and FQNEAQ. The CDR3 spans 16 residues. The CDR3 DNA sequence: TGTGCCAGCAGCTCGCGTCGGGACAGGGGCAATCAGCCCCAGCATTTT. Amino acid sequence: CASSSRRDRGNQPQHF.

The V and J genes are TRBV7-9 and TRBJ2-7; TRBD1 aligns across 8 bases. CDR1 and CDR2 from the germline V gene are SEHNR and FQNEAQ (reference sequence). This CDR3 has 17 amino acids. Losses at the gene ends were 4 bases for V and 4 bases for J; bases not matched to a gene: 15. This CDR3 is CASSYRRDRSSSYEQYF. DNA for the CDR3: TGTGCCAGCAGCTACCGCCGGGACAGGTCCTCGAGTTACGAGCAGTACTTC.

The chain joins TRBV7-8 to TRBJ2-7; possible D gene TRBD2, 6 bases. The germline CDR1 and CDR2 sequences are SGHVS and FQNEAQ. Trimming shortened V by 0 bases and J by 4 bases, and 13 bases separated the two germline ends. CDR3 length equals 15 residues. DNA of the CDR3: TGTGCCAGCAGCTTAGCGTTCGGGGGACCTTACGAGCAGTACTTC. This sequence encodes CASSLAFGGPYEQYF. Filled out from reference TRBV7-8 and TRBJ2-7, the complete variable domain reads GAGVSQSPRYKVAKRGQDVALRCDPISGHVSLFWYQQALGQGPEFLTYFQNEAQLDKSGLPSDRFFAERPEGSVSTLKIQRTQQEDSAVYLCASSLAFGGPYEQYFGPGTRLTVT.